The entry below describes one T cell receptor (beta chain). The sample comes from a study of blood T cell repertoires in COVID-19. For the study at large: Both acute and convalescent COVID-19 samples were obtained from the United States, Italy and Spain. PBMCs, B-cell-depleted T cells, or T cells provided the cDNA or gDNA that made up the material.

The protocol was immunoSEQ multiplex PCR, while the TCRdb copy is restricted to in-frame clones and leaves out a portion. The table shows a few hundred thousand clones, with roughly four fifths occurring only once. The sequenced sample consisted of peripheral blood. This receptor was obtained from a woman aged 80 or over with COVID-19, enrolled during active disease.

As DNA, the CDR3 is TGTGCCAGCAGTACTACCAAGACGGGAAACTATGGCTACACCTTC. Its translation is CASSTTKTGNYGYTF. The chain has TRBV27 and TRBJ1-2, with D unresolved. The CDR3 totals 15 residues. CDR1 MNHEY and CDR2 SMNVEV come from the germline V gene (reference sequence). Trimming removed 5 bases at V and 2 bases at J, with 15 bases between.